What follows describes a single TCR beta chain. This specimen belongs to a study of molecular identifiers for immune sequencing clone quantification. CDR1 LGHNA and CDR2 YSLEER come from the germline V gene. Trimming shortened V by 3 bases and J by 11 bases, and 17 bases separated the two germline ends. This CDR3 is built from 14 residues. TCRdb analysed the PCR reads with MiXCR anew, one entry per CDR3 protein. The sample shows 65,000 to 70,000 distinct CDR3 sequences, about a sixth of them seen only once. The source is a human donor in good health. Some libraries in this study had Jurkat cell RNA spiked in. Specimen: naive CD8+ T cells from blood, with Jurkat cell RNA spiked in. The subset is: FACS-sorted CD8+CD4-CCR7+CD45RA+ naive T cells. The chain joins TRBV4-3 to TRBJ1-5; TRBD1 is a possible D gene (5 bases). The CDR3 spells CASSHGVGTGTQHF. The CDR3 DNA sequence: TGCGCCAGCAGCCATGGGGTCGGGACTGGGACCCAGCATTTT.